A single sample gave rise to the 25 T cell receptor beta chains below, sequenced in a study of tumor-infiltrating T cells and Merkel cell polyomavirus. As for the study in general: CD8+ T cells recognized the Merkel cell polyomavirus KLL epitope.

Method: immunoSEQ multiplex PCR; TCRdb's copy keeps in-frame clones and lacks some. This repertoire shows 26,000 or so clones, about 85% found once; its top ten account for about 2.9%. Robust Merkel cell polyomavirus Large T antigen positivity by immunohistochemistry was seen in all patients' tumors. The sample comprised lymph node tissue. The receptors were sampled from a man aged 45 to 65 with Merkel cell carcinoma.

A single count supports this clone. This chain connects TRBV12-5 to TRBJ2-3; TRBD1 might be the D (6 bases). Germline V gives CDR1 LGHNT, CDR2 FRNRAP. The V and J ends lost 1 base and 5 bases respectively, with 10 bases between them. The CDR3 covers 14 residues. The CDR3 bases are TGTGCTAGTGGTTTGGACCTCAGGGGAGATACGCAGTATTTT. It encodes CASGLDLRGDTQYF.

The chain uses TRBV6-5 and TRBJ1-1; D is undetermined. Trimming left V 6 bases short and J 1 base short, with 12 bases between. Germline assignment: CDR1 MNHEY and CDR2 SVGAGI. The CDR3 spans 14 residues. DNA for the CDR3: TGTGCCAGCAGACCCCTGCGGGGGAACACTGAAGCTTTCTTT. Translated: CASRPLRGNTEAFF.

The chain employs TRBV19 and TRBJ2-7; 7 bases fit TRBD2. The CDR3 length is 15 residues. The trim removed 4 bases at V and 5 bases at J, leaving 11 bases unmatched. Germline CDR1 and CDR2: LNHDA and SQIVND (reference sequence). CDR3 nucleotides: TGTGCCAGTAGTACTCTAGCGGAGGAAGCCAACGAGCAGTACTTC. Its translation: CASSTLAEEANEQYF.

V is TRBV28 and J is TRBJ1-1, with no clear D. CDR1 MDHEN and CDR2 SYDVKM come from the germline V gene. Deletions cut 4 bases from V and 4 bases from J, with 7 bases between. The CDR3 loop spans 12 amino acids. In DNA, the CDR3 is TGTGCCAGCAGTTCCGGGTCCACTGAAGCTTTCTTT. Residues: CASSSGSTEAFF.

This chain uses TRBV18 with TRBJ2-5; D gene uncertain. With 1 base removed from V and 1 base from J, the gap between germline ends came to 4 bases. The CDR3 contains 13 residues. Germline V gives CDR1 KGHSH, CDR2 LQKENI. The CDR3 loop is CASSPLGQETQYF. The CDR3 DNA is TGTGCCAGCTCACCACTCGGCCAAGAGACCCAGTACTTC.

The chain recombines TRBV19 with TRBJ1-2; 7 nucleotides agree with TRBD1. The CDR3 totals 14 residues. Germline CDR1 reads LNHDA; CDR2 reads SQIVND (reference sequence). Trimming cost V 2 bases and J 5 bases; bases outside gene matches: 5. CDR3: CASSISAGGYGYTF. Written as DNA, the CDR3 is TGTGCCAGTAGTATATCGGCAGGGGGGTATGGCTACACCTTC.

J is TRBJ2-7 and V is TRBV25-1; 9 bases map to TRBD1. Germline lookup yields CDR1 MGHDK and CDR2 SYGVNS. The V segment lost 6 bases and the J segment 6 bases; nucleotides outside the gene matches: 9. This CDR3 region has 14 residues. In DNA, the CDR3 is TGTGCCAGCAGCCGCACAGGGGGCGGAGGCGAGCAGTACTTC. Translated, it gives CASSRTGGGGEQYF.

This CDR3 reads CASLTGIYEQYF. DNA of the CDR3: TGTGCCAGTCTTACAGGAATCTACGAGCAGTACTTC. The V call is TRBV6-1, the J call TRBJ2-7, with a tentative D call TRBD1 (5 bases). The germline CDR1 and CDR2 sequences are MNHNS and SASEGT. The CDR3 has 12 amino acids. The V and J ends lost 9 bases and 3 bases respectively, with 12 bases between them.

J is TRBJ2-5 and V is TRBV19; 9 nucleotides agree with TRBD1. J lost 5 bases, V lost 3 bases, and 10 bases had no gene match. Germline V gene sequence: CDR1 LNHDA, CDR2 SQIVND (reference sequence). This CDR3 region has 16 residues. Here the CDR3 DNA reads TGTGCCAGTAGTATCCTGTCGGGACAGGGAGCCGAGACCCAGTACTTC. Translation: CASSILSGQGAETQYF.

The CDR3 DNA follows: TGTGCCAGCAGCCCGCAGACAGGTTGGGACGAGCAGTACTTC. Amino acids: CASSPQTGWDEQYF. The V call is TRBV28, the J call TRBJ2-7; D might be TRBD1 (6 bases). The CDR3 loop spans 14 amino acids. Germline V gene lookup returns CDR1 MDHEN and CDR2 SYDVKM. Trimming pared 6 bases from V and 5 bases from J, leaving 17 bases between.

The rearrangement joins TRBV7-9 to TRBJ2-6, with D uncertain. This CDR3 region has 13 residues. V lost 3 bases to trimming and J lost 2 bases, with 2 bases between them. Germline values: CDR1 SEHNR, CDR2 FQNEAQ (reference sequence). CDR3 coding DNA: TGTGCCAGCAGCTTCGCTGGGGCCAACGTCCTGACTTTC. Translating it yields CASSFAGANVLTF.

The chain joins TRBV6-5 to TRBJ1-1; a weak D match, TRBD1 (6 bases). The CDR3 sequence is 14 residues long. The V gene's germline CDR1 is MNHEY and CDR2 SVGAGI. V was clipped by 7 bases and J by 3 bases, with 15 bases between them. The DNA for the CDR3 is TGTGCCAGCACGAGGGGGGGAGGGTACACTGAAGCTTTCTTT. Its translation is CASTRGGGYTEAFF.

The J gene is TRBJ2-1, the V gene TRBV7-3, with 9 nucleotides matching TRBD2. Trimming removed 2 bases from V and 5 bases from J; junction bases left unmatched: 4. CDR1 and CDR2 (germline): SGHTA, FQGTGA. CDR3 length: 15 residues. CDR3: CASSLQAGGNNEQFF. The CDR3 DNA reads TGTGCCAGCAGCTTACAAGCGGGAGGTAACAATGAGCAGTTCTTC.

The J gene is TRBJ1-5, the V gene TRBV4-2; possibly TRBD1 for D (5 bases). CDR3 length: 14 residues. Trimming cost V 1 base and J 7 bases, with 11 bases left between them. Germline lookup yields CDR1 LGHNA and CDR2 YNFKEQ. The CDR3 DNA sequence: TGTGCCAGCAGCCAAGTCGGGGGAACCCAGCCCCAGCATTTT. Residues: CASSQVGGTQPQHF.

The chain has TRBV19 and TRBJ2-7; D gene uncertain. CDR3 length equals 13 residues. Per the germline V gene, CDR1 is LNHDA and CDR2 is SQIVND (reference sequence). The ends were cut back, 1 base at V and 5 bases at J, with 9 bases in the middle. As DNA, the CDR3 is TGTGCCAGTAGTATAGCCCTAAATGACGAGCAGTACTTC. This gives the protein CASSIALNDEQYF.

This clone was detected once. The chain carries TRBV5-1 and TRBJ2-3; 9 bases align to TRBD2. The CDR3 runs 15 residues. V dropped 4 bases and J dropped 6; count of bases not matched to a gene: 9. Germline V gene data show CDR1 as SGHRS and CDR2 as YFSETQ. The CDR3 spells CASSIGLASEDTQYF. The CDR3 nucleotides are TGCGCCAGCAGCATTGGACTAGCGTCGGAGGATACGCAGTATTTT.

This sequence joins TRBV4-2 and TRBJ1-1; D is unclear. The germline CDR1 and CDR2 sequences are LGHNA and YNFKEQ. Trimming removed 1 base at V and 1 base at J, with 7 bases between. This CDR3 region has 14 residues. CDR3 protein: CASSQARENTEAFF. CDR3 in DNA: TGTGCCAGCAGCCAAGCGAGGGAGAACACTGAAGCTTTCTTT.

The chain joins TRBV4-3 to TRBJ1-4; no clear D. Germline lookup yields CDR1 LGHNA and CDR2 YSLEER. V lost 5 bases, J lost 4 bases, and 14 bases lay in between. The CDR3 is made up of 15 amino acids. The CDR3 DNA follows: TGCGCCAGCAGCTTACGTGGAGTTTATAATGAAAAACTGTTTTTT. Translating it yields CASSLRGVYNEKLFF.

The gene calls are TRBV14 and TRBJ1-6; D is ambiguous. The V and J ends lost 4 bases and 8 bases respectively, with 9 bases between them. CDR3 size: 13 residues. Germline lookup yields CDR1 SGHDN and CDR2 FVKESK. CDR3 bases: TGTGCCAGCAGCCCGGAGCTTTATTCACCCCTCCACTTT. This sequence encodes CASSPELYSPLHF.

The CDR3 reads CASSLMGAGGPTDTQYF. The CDR3 DNA sequence: TGTGCCAGCAGTTTAATGGGTGCGGGAGGCCCCACAGATACGCAGTATTTT. The chain has TRBV27 and TRBJ2-3; 8 bases map to TRBD2. This CDR3 has 17 amino acids. The J segment lost 2 bases and the V segment lost 2 bases, leaving 9 bases of the junction unmatched. Germline loops: CDR1 MNHEY, CDR2 SMNVEV (reference sequence).

This chain links TRBV30 with TRBJ2-1, with 12 bases identical to TRBD2. This CDR3 comprises 13 residues. Germline V gene sequence: CDR1 GTSNPN, CDR2 SVGIG (reference sequence). The junction had 5 bases not matched to a gene; V was cut back by 6 bases and J by 8 bases. Written as DNA, the CDR3 is TGTGCCTGTCCTAGCGGGAGGGCCGATGAGCAGTTCTTC. This sequence encodes CACPSGRADEQFF.

The J gene is TRBJ1-2, the V gene TRBV28; TRBD1 is a possible D gene (5 bases). CDR3 size: 14 residues. Germline V gene sequence: CDR1 MDHEN, CDR2 SYDVKM. V gave up 3 bases and J gave up 2 bases, with 10 bases separating them. The CDR3 loop is CASSLGGSNYGYTF. CDR3 DNA: TGTGCCAGCAGTTTGGGGGGGTCGAACTATGGCTACACCTTC.

The rearrangement uses TRBV6-1 and TRBJ1-5; 8 nucleotides agree with TRBD1. J lost 0 bases, V lost 6 bases, and 1 base had no gene match. The CDR3 consists of 14 residues. Germline values: CDR1 MNHNS, CDR2 SASEGT. The CDR3 loop is CASRGTGSNQPQHF. In DNA form, the CDR3 reads TGTGCCAGCAGGGGGACAGGTAGCAATCAGCCCCAGCATTTT.

With regard to this clone: Germline and junction disagree at one end, which may indicate a read error. This rearrangement joins TRBV5-1 to TRBJ2-1, with 11 nucleotides matching TRBD2. CDR1 and CDR2 (germline): SGHRS, YFSETQ. The CDR3 extends over 15 amino acids. This chain's CDR3 is CASGLMIAGGDEQFF. CDR3 DNA: TGCGCCAGCGGCTTGATGATAGCGGGGGGGGATGAGCAGTTCTTC.

The V call is TRBV7-9, the J call TRBJ2-3; 8 nucleotides match TRBD2. There are 14 residues in the CDR3. Unmatched junction bases numbered 1, after V lost 0 bases and J lost 5 bases. Germline V CDR1 and CDR2: SEHNR, FQNEAQ (reference sequence). The CDR3 DNA is TGTGCCAGCAGCTTAGCCGCGGGGGGAGATACGCAGTATTTT. Its translation: CASSLAAGGDTQYF. The full variable domain, with the rest looked up from reference TRBV7-9 and TRBJ2-3, is DTGVSQNPRHKITKRGQNVTFRCDPISEHNRLYWYRQTLGQGPEFLTYFQNEAQLEKSRLLSDRFSAERPKGSFSTLEIQRTEQGDSAMYLCASSLAAGGDTQYFGPGTRLTVL.